This T cell receptor (beta chain) was sequenced during a study of T cell responses to AZD1222 COVID-19 vaccine. Germline V gene data show CDR1 as LGHNA and CDR2 as YSLEER. The CDR3 sequence is 15 residues long. Trimming shortened V by 0 bases and J by 4 bases, and 12 bases separated the two germline ends. Clones were read by immunoSEQ multiplex PCR, and TCRdb kept only the in-frame ones, dropping some. Among about 96,000 clones listed, approximately 87% were seen once. The receptor was derived from an adult in good health. The specimen comprised peripheral blood, sampled on day 0 of AZD1222 vaccination. V usage is TRBV4-3 and J usage is TRBJ2-5; D perhaps matches TRBD1 (6 bases). DNA of the CDR3: TGCGCCAGCAGCCAAGACAGGGGATCCCCAGAGACCCAGTACTTC. This gives the protein CASSQDRGSPETQYF.